The present T cell receptor beta chain was sequenced within a study of T cell responses to AZD1222 COVID-19 vaccine. Study in general: Second doses were pooled across both intervals (about 4 or about 12 weeks).

Study-wide results and limits: There were mostly white British donors and more females than males, and clonal diversity was possibly underestimated. Regions 160-218 and 743-854 held dominance among vaccine-associated CD4 TCRs, which spanned spike. Variant regions that are unmutated are reportedly the target of nearly half of spike-specific TCRs.

Data came from immunoSEQ multiplex PCR; TCRdb stores just in-frame clones and leaves some out. The table has 100,000 to 150,000 clones, roughly 87% seen once. As to this clone: Its matching antigen is unknown.

The TCR originated in an adult in good health. Sequenced material: peripheral blood, taken on day 0 of AZD1222 vaccination.

CDR3 sequence reads: CASSERGQYF. As DNA, the CDR3 is TGTGCCAGCAGTGAACGGGGTCAGTACTTC. The chain joins TRBV6-1 to TRBJ2-5; D possibly corresponds to TRBD2 (5 bases). CDR1 and CDR2 (germline): MNHNS, SASEGT. The CDR3 sequence is 10 residues long. Trimming removed 2 bases from V and 11 bases from J, with 6 bases in between.